A selection of T cell receptor beta chains follows, all from one sample in a study of T cells in Graves' hyperthyroidism and ophthalmopathy. MiXCR was run by TCRdb on the multiplex PCR reads, yielding one entry per CDR3 protein. Of under 700,000 distinct CDR3 sequences in the sample, over 15% were seen once. Material: blood. The receptors here all came from a woman in her late teens or twenties with Graves' hyperthyroidism. CDR3s include the opening cysteine and the closing phenylalanine or tryptophan. D genes are given only for firm matches. The size entry is marked missing in some rows and otherwise reads once, few, many or a size class.

v_call: TRBV7-9
d_call: -
j_call: TRBJ2-5
clone_size: -
cdr3_nt: TGTGCCAGCAGCAAACAGGCCCTAGGAGGGGAGACCCAGTACTTC
cdr3_aa: CASSKQALGGETQYF

v_call: TRBV3-1
d_call: TRBD2
j_call: TRBJ2-2
clone_size: few
cdr3_nt: TGTGCCAGCAGCCAAGGTCACGCTAGCGGGAACACCGGGGAGCTGTTTTTT
cdr3_aa: CASSQGHASGNTGELFF

v_call: TRBV12-3/TRBV12-4
d_call: -
j_call: TRBJ2-1
clone_size: many
cdr3_nt: TGTGCCAGCACTCCTTCTAGAGGGGGGGTCTACAATGAGCAGTTCTTC
cdr3_aa: CASTPSRGGVYNEQFF

v_call: TRBV12-3/TRBV12-4
d_call: TRBD2
j_call: TRBJ2-7
clone_size: many
cdr3_nt: TGTGCCAGCACGTCTGACGGGAGGGGACGCGAGCAGTACTTC
cdr3_aa: CASTSDGRGREQYF

v_call: TRBV12-3/TRBV12-4
d_call: TRBD1
j_call: TRBJ2-7
clone_size: many
cdr3_nt: TGTGCCAGCAGGGAGACAGGGGGCGAGTACGAGCAGTACTTC
cdr3_aa: CASRETGGEYEQYF

v_call: TRBV3-1
d_call: -
j_call: TRBJ2-7
clone_size: -
cdr3_nt: TGTGCCAGCAGCCAAGACAGCTGGAGCTCCTACGAGCAGTACTTC
cdr3_aa: CASSQDSWSSYEQYF

v_call: TRBV29-1
d_call: TRBD2
j_call: TRBJ2-1
clone_size: many
cdr3_nt: TGCAGCGCCCTGTGGCTAGCGGCCAATGAGCAGTTCTTC
cdr3_aa: CSALWLAANEQFF

v_call: TRBV28
d_call: -
j_call: TRBJ2-7
clone_size: once
cdr3_nt: TGTGCCAGCAGTTTAAAAGGGTGGTGGAGGGGAACCTACGAGCGGTACTTC
cdr3_aa: CASSLKGWWRGTYERYF

v_call: TRBV5-1
d_call: TRBD2
j_call: TRBJ2-3
clone_size: many
cdr3_nt: TGCGCCAGCAGCTTGGAAGCGGGGGGGATCACAGATACGCAGTATTTT
cdr3_aa: CASSLEAGGITDTQYF

v_call: TRBV30
d_call: -
j_call: TRBJ2-7
clone_size: many
cdr3_nt: TGTGCCTGGAGTGTAGATAGCAGGATCTACGAGCAGTACTTC
cdr3_aa: CAWSVDSRIYEQYF

v_call: TRBV18
d_call: -
j_call: TRBJ1-6
clone_size: few
cdr3_nt: TGTGCCAGCTCCCGACTTGGGACATTCGGCTCCCCCCTCCACTTT
cdr3_aa: CASSRLGTFGSPLHF

v_call: TRBV5-1
d_call: -
j_call: TRBJ2-2
clone_size: few
cdr3_nt: TGCGCCAGCAGCTTGGGGCCATCCCCGGACACCGGGGAGCTGTTTTTT
cdr3_aa: CASSLGPSPDTGELFF

v_call: TRBV7-6
d_call: TRBD1
j_call: TRBJ1-4
clone_size: many
cdr3_nt: TGTGCCAGCAGCCAGACAGGAGGGGGCTATGAAAAACTGTTTTTT
cdr3_aa: CASSQTGGGYEKLFF

v_call: TRBV30
d_call: -
j_call: TRBJ1-3
clone_size: few
cdr3_nt: TGTGCCTGGGACCCGGGAGTCTCTGGAAACACCATATATTTT
cdr3_aa: CAWDPGVSGNTIYF

v_call: TRBV28
d_call: -
j_call: TRBJ2-7
clone_size: many
cdr3_nt: TGTGCCAGCAGTGCGCCGACTTTTCGGCAGAGGGACGAGCAGTACTTC
cdr3_aa: CASSAPTFRQRDEQYF

v_call: TRBV11-2
d_call: -
j_call: TRBJ1-5
clone_size: few
cdr3_nt: TGTGCCAGCAGCTCCGGGGGGTGGAGCAATCAGCCCCAGCATTTT
cdr3_aa: CASSSGGWSNQPQHF

v_call: TRBV20-1
d_call: -
j_call: TRBJ1-1
clone_size: many
cdr3_nt: TGCAGTGCTAGAGATGGTTCAGGGGATGGCACTGAAGCTTTCTTT
cdr3_aa: CSARDGSGDGTEAFF

v_call: TRBV9
d_call: TRBD1
j_call: TRBJ1-4
clone_size: few
cdr3_nt: TGTGCCAGCAGCGTAGGGGACAGGGAGAATGAAAAACTGTTTTTT
cdr3_aa: CASSVGDRENEKLFF